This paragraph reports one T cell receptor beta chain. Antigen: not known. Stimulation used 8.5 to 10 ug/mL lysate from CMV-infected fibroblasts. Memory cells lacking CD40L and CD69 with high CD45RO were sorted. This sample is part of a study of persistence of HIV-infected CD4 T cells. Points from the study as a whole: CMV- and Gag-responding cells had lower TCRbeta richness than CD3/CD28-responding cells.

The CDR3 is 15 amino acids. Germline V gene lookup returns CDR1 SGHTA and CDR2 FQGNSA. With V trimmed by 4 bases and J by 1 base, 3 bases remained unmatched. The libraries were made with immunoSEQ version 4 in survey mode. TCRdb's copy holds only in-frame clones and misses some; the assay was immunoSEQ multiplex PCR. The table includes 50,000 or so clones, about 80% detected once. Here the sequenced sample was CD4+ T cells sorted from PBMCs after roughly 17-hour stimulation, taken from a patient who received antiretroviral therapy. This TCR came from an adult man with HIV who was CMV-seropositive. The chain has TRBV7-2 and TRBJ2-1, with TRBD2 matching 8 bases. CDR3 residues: CASSSLAGSYNEQFF. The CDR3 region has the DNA TGTGCCAGCAGCTCTCTAGCGGGTTCCTACAATGAGCAGTTCTTC. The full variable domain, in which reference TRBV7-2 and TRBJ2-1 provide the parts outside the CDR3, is GAGVSQSPSNKVTEKGKDVELRCDPISGHTALYWYRQSLGQGLEFLIYFQGNSAPDKSGLPSDRFSAERTGGSVSTLTIQRTQQEDSAVYLCASSSLAGSYNEQFFGPGTRLTVL.